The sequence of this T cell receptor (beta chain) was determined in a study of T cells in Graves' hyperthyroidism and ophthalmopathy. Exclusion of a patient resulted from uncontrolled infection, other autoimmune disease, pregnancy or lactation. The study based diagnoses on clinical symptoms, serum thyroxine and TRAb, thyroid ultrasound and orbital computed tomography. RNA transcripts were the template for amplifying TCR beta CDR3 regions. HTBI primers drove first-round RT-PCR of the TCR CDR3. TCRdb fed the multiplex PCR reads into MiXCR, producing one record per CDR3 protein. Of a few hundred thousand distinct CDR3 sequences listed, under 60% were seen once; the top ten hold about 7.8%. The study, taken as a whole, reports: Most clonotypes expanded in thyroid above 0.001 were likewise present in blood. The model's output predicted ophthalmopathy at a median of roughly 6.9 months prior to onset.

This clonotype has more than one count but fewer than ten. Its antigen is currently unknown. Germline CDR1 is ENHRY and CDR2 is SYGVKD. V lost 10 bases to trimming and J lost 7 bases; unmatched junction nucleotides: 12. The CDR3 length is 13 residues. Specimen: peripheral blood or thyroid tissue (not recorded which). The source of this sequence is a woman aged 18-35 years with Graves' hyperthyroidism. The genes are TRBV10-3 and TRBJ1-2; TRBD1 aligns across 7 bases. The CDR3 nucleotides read TGTGCCACATCAGACAGGGACAGCGGTGGCTACACCTTC. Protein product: CATSDRDSGGYTF.